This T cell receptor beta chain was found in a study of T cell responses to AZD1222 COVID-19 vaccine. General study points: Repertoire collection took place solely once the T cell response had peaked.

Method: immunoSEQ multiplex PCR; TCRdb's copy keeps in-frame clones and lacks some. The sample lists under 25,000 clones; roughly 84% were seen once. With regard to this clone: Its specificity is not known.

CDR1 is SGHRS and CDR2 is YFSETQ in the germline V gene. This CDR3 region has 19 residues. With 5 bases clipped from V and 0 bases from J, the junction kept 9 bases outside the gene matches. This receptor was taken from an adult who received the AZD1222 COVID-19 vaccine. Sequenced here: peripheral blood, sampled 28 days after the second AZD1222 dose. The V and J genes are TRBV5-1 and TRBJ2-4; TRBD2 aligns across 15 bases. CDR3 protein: CASRRTSGRADGAKNIQYF. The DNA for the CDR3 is TGCGCCAGCAGACGGACTAGCGGGAGGGCCGATGGAGCCAAAAACATTCAGTACTTC.